This TCR beta chain was retrieved from a study of blood T cells in healthy people across ages. General observations from the study: It was not possible, with unsorted PBMCs, to conclusively compare naive and antigen-experienced cells.

Caucasian individuals from Russia who were healthy and aged about 6 to 95 acted as donors. Per sample, a minimum of 6.5 million PBMCs were isolated. In the case of this clonotype: Its specificity is unknown.

Using a J-beta primer mix together with a sample-barcoded 5' primer, a second PCR was run for about 7 to 12 cycles. TCRdb passed the 5' RACE reads through MiXCR, listing each CDR3 protein once. The table records 1.5 million to 2 million distinct CDR3 sequences, around 50% of them present only once. The CDR3 totals 15 residues. Trimming took 5 bases from V and 0 from J; bases not matched to a gene: 6. CDR1 and CDR2 (germline): SGHKS, YYEKEE (reference sequence). This TCR derives from a woman between 40 and 50 years old in good health. V and J are TRBV5-5 and TRBJ2-3; 7 bases fit TRBD2. Sequencing was done on a sample of blood. CDR3 loop: CASRDRGVSTDTQYF. The CDR3 nucleotides read TGTGCCAGCAGAGACCGGGGGGTTAGCACAGATACGCAGTATTTT.